These 2 T cell receptor beta chains originate from one sample sequenced in a study of T cell responses to AZD1222 COVID-19 vaccine. The protocol was immunoSEQ multiplex PCR, while the TCRdb copy is restricted to in-frame clones and leaves out a portion. The table lists 150,000 to 180,000 clones, just over 90% of them singletons. Sequencing used peripheral blood, obtained on day 0 of AZD1222 vaccination. All receptors come from an adult in good health.

This chain uses TRBV28 with TRBJ1-2; a possible D gene is TRBD1 (5 bases). The germline V gene has CDR1 MDHEN and CDR2 SYDVKM. This CDR3 region has 15 residues. Between the trimmed V and J ends, which lost 7 bases and 2 bases, there was a span of 17 bases. In DNA form, the CDR3 reads TGTGCCAGCACCAAGCGCCGGGACGGGAACTATGGCTACACCTTC. Amino acid sequence: CASTKRRDGNYGYTF.

The chain uses TRBV5-6 and TRBJ1-5; no firm D call. Germline CDR1 is SGHDT and CDR2 is YYEEEE. The length of the CDR3 is 13 residues. V was trimmed by 3 bases and J by 1 base, leaving 5 bases between them. Here the CDR3 DNA reads TGTGCCAGCAGCTCCGGGAGCAATCAGCCCCAGCATTTT. It encodes CASSSGSNQPQHF.